The 7 T cell receptor beta chains in this list originate from one sample, sequenced in a study of shared T cell receptors in the human thymus. The data were produced by immunoSEQ multiplex PCR, yet TCRdb's version contains in-frame clones alone and is incomplete. The sample includes hundreds of thousands of clones, 95% of them seen just once. Material for sequencing was thymocytes. All receptors derive from a human donor.

The chain joins TRBV28 to TRBJ2-5, with a possible D match to TRBD1 (5 bases). V lost 5 bases and J lost 2, with 15 bases in between. Per germline, CDR1 MDHEN and CDR2 SYDVKM. This CDR3 spans 15 amino acids. CDR3 protein: CASSGRAEKQETQYF. The CDR3 DNA reads TGTGCCAGCAGTGGCAGGGCGGAGAAACAAGAGACCCAGTACTTC.

The chain recombines TRBV11-2 with TRBJ2-1; TRBD2 agrees at 8 bases. Germline V lookup: CDR1 SGHAT, CDR2 FQNNGV. The V gene end was trimmed by 5 bases and the J gene end by 8 bases; junction bases not matched to a gene: 20. This CDR3 is built from 18 residues. CDR3 in DNA: TGTGCCAGCAGCGAACACGGCCAAAGGGGTAGCGGGATCTATGAGCAGTTCTTC. Translated, it gives CASSEHGQRGSGIYEQFF.

The chain joins TRBV2 to TRBJ2-1; weak D call: TRBD2 (5 bases). The CDR3 contains 15 residues. V was cut by 1 base and J by 5 bases, with 12 bases left in between. Germline CDR1 reads SNHLY; CDR2 reads FYNNEI. The CDR3 is CASSEEVTGNNEQFF. CDR3 nucleotides: TGTGCCAGCAGTGAAGAGGTGACGGGGAACAATGAGCAGTTCTTC.

The gene calls are TRBV9 and TRBJ1-1; no clear D gene. The CDR3 consists of 14 residues. The V gene's germline CDR1 is SGDLS and CDR2 YYNGEE. The germline V and J ends were trimmed by 2 bases and 6 bases, with 14 bases remaining between them. CDR3 sequence (DNA): TGTGCCAGCAGCGTCGGAAGGGCTAACGCTGAAGCTTTCTTT. Translated, it gives CASSVGRANAEAFF. Together with reference TRBV9 and TRBJ1-1, the CDR3 gives the full variable domain: DSGVTQTPKHLITATGQRVTLRCSPRSGDLSVYWYQQSLDQGLQFLIQYYNGEERAKGNILERFSAQQFPDLHSELNLSSLELGDSALYFCASSVGRANAEAFFGQGTRLTVV.

In its sample, this clone was seen once. This sequence joins TRBV19 and TRBJ1-1; the D gene is possibly TRBD1 (6 bases). Germline assignment: CDR1 LNHDA and CDR2 SQIVND (reference sequence). The V end was cut by 5 bases, the J end by 1 base, with 20 bases between. CDR3 length equals 17 residues. CDR3 residues: CASSPKAPGVPNTEAFF. DNA of the CDR3: TGTGCCAGTAGTCCAAAGGCTCCAGGGGTACCGAACACTGAAGCTTTCTTT.

The chain uses TRBV19 and TRBJ2-2, with D maybe TRBD1 (6 bases). The V end lost 5 bases, the J end lost 6 bases, and 22 bases lay between the germline ends. The CDR3 covers 17 residues. Germline CDR1 LNHDA, CDR2 SQIVND (reference sequence). The CDR3 is CASSPGTPKGSAGELFF. The DNA of the CDR3 is TGTGCCAGTAGTCCGGGGACACCCAAGGGGAGTGCCGGGGAGCTGTTTTTT.

V usage is TRBV5-6 and J usage is TRBJ1-2; possibly TRBD1 for D (5 bases). With 0 bases removed from V and 4 bases from J, the gap between germline ends came to 19 bases. The CDR3 contains 17 residues. Germline CDR1 is SGHDT and CDR2 is YYEEEE. The CDR3 reads CASSLAGAQGSGYGYTF. CDR3 nucleotides: TGTGCCAGCAGCTTGGCCGGAGCCCAGGGAAGCGGCTATGGCTACACCTTC.